These 14 T cell receptor beta chains were sequenced from one sample in a study of T cell responses to AZD1222 COVID-19 vaccine. Assay used: immunoSEQ multiplex PCR; TCRdb lists only in-frame clones, some missing. The sample contains around 80,000 clones, around 90% of which appear only once. This specimen was peripheral blood, taken 28 days after the second AZD1222 dose. All receptors derive from an adult who received the AZD1222 COVID-19 vaccine.

V and J are TRBV12-3 or TRBV12-4 and TRBJ1-1, with no clear D. CDR3 length: 13 residues. V was shortened by 2 bases and J by 1 base, with 5 bases between the two germline ends. The CDR3 coding sequence is TGTGCCAGCAGTTTACTACCGAACACTGAAGCTTTCTTT. It yields the protein CASSLLPNTEAFF.

This sequence joins TRBV27 and TRBJ2-6, with 9 nucleotides matching TRBD2. V gave up 3 bases and J gave up 4 bases; unmatched junction bases: 4. The CDR3 sequence is 16 residues long. Germline V gene data show CDR1 as MNHEY and CDR2 as SMNVEV (reference sequence). In nucleotides, the CDR3 is TGTGCCAGCAGTTTTATAGCGGGGGCCGGGGCCAACGTCCTGACTTTC. It encodes CASSFIAGAGANVLTF. The full variable domain, completed using reference TRBV27 and TRBJ2-6, is EAQVTQNPRYLITVTGKKLTVTCSQNMNHEYMSWYRQDPGLGLRQIYYSMNVEVTDKGDVPEGYKVSRKEKRNFPLILESPSPNQTSLYFCASSFIAGAGANVLTFGAGSRLTVL.

This chain joins TRBV7-9 and TRBJ1-3, with no clear D. Trimming removed 1 base at V and 8 bases at J, with 3 bases between. This CDR3 spans 11 amino acids. Germline V gene sequence: CDR1 SEHNR, CDR2 FQNEAQ (reference sequence). CDR3 DNA: TGTGCCAGCAGCTTAGAGGACACCATATATTTT. Its protein product is CASSLEDTIYF.

The chain uses TRBV7-3 and TRBJ2-3; 10 bases line up with TRBD2. The CDR3 covers 15 residues. The V and J ends lost 5 bases and 0 bases, in that order; junction bases with no gene match: 2. Germline V gives CDR1 SGHTA, CDR2 FQGTGA. The CDR3 loop reads CASSPSGSSTDTQYF. The CDR3 nucleotides read TGTGCCAGCAGCCCTAGCGGGAGTAGCACAGATACGCAGTATTTT.

The chain joins TRBV28 to TRBJ2-7; 7 positions match TRBD1. Per the germline V gene, CDR1 is MDHEN and CDR2 is SYDVKM. This CDR3 contains 15 residues. V lost 5 bases and J lost 0; bases outside the gene matches: 7. CDR3 protein: CASSPGQSTSYEQYF. CDR3 coding DNA: TGTGCCAGCAGTCCGGGACAGAGTACCTCCTACGAGCAGTACTTC.

The gene calls are TRBV19 and TRBJ2-1; 7 bases agree with TRBD2. Germline V gene sequence: CDR1 LNHDA, CDR2 SQIVND (reference sequence). Trimming at V came to 4 bases and at J to 0 bases, leaving 3 bases not matched to a gene. This CDR3 comprises 15 residues. CDR3 region: CASSTSSGSYNEQFF. In nucleotides, the CDR3 is TGTGCCAGTAGTACCTCTAGCGGCTCCTACAATGAGCAGTTCTTC.

This sequence joins TRBV3-1 (or the pseudogene TRBV3-2) and TRBJ1-2; 9 bases align to TRBD1. Germline assignment: CDR1 LGHDT and CDR2 YNNKEL (reference sequence). The length of the CDR3 is 20 residues. J was trimmed by 3 bases and V by 0 bases; bases with no gene match: 17. The CDR3 here is CASSQEGTGGTKGPYYGYTF. The DNA of the CDR3 is TGTGCCAGCAGCCAAGAGGGAACAGGGGGCACAAAAGGGCCCTACTATGGCTACACCTTC.

The chain combines TRBV3-1 (or the pseudogene TRBV3-2) with TRBJ1-6; a weak D match, TRBD1 (6 bases). Germline V gives CDR1 LGHDT, CDR2 YNNKEL (reference sequence). This CDR3 has 15 residues. V was trimmed by 4 bases and J by 7 bases, leaving 14 bases between them. CDR3 DNA: TGTGCCAGCAGCCCCCAGGGGTCGGCAAATTCACCCCTCCACTTT. The encoded protein is CASSPQGSANSPLHF.

This chain connects TRBV23-1 to TRBJ2-4; D possibly corresponds to TRBD1 (6 bases). TRBV23-1 carries the ORF label, with uncertain function. V shed 6 bases and J shed 0 bases, with 15 bases lying between them. The CDR3 has 16 residues. The CDR3 DNA sequence: TGCGCCAGCAGGATACAGGGTCCGGGAGCCAAAAACATTCAGTACTTC. Its protein is CASRIQGPGAKNIQYF.

CDR3 sequence reads: CASSLLAEVGNIQYF. CDR3 nucleotides: TGCGCCAGCAGCCTGCTAGCGGAGGTTGGGAACATTCAGTACTTC. The chain is built from TRBV5-1 and TRBJ2-4, with 7 positions matching TRBD2. There are 15 residues in the CDR3. Per the germline V gene, CDR1 is SGHRS and CDR2 is YFSETQ. Trimming at V came to 4 bases and at J to 7 bases, leaving 11 bases not matched to a gene.

The chain joins TRBV5-1 to TRBJ2-7; weak D call: TRBD2 (5 bases). Deletions cut 4 bases from V and 3 bases from J, with 20 bases between. Germline CDR1 reads SGHRS; CDR2 reads YFSETQ. The CDR3 is made up of 16 amino acids. This CDR3 reads CASSHSRTGINYEQYF. In DNA form, the CDR3 reads TGCGCCAGCAGCCATTCTCGGACTGGAATAAACTACGAGCAGTACTTC. Full variable domain (outside the CDR3, taken from reference TRBV5-1 and TRBJ2-7): KAGVTQTPRYLIKTRGQQVTLSCSPISGHRSVSWYQQTPGQGLQFLFEYFSETQRNKGNFPGRFSGRQFSNSRSEMNVSTLELGDSALYLCASSHSRTGINYEQYFGPGTRLTVT.

Written as DNA, the CDR3 is TGTGCCAGCAGCGTAAGGGGACAGGGGGACACCATATATTTT. Its protein is CASSVRGQGDTIYF. The chain recombines TRBV7-8 with TRBJ1-3; TRBD1 agrees at 11 bases. CDR1 and CDR2 from the germline V gene are SGHVS and FQNEAQ. The CDR3 loop spans 14 amino acids. J gave up 8 bases and V 5 bases, and 5 bases lay outside the gene matches.

V is TRBV28 and J is TRBJ2-7; D may be TRBD2 (6 bases). The CDR3 runs 17 residues. Germline V gene data show CDR1 as MDHEN and CDR2 as SYDVKM. V was clipped by 6 bases and J by 0 bases, with 21 bases between them. The chain's CDR3 is CASRPDPRGSGSYEQYF. CDR3 in DNA: TGTGCCAGCAGACCCGACCCTAGGGGTAGCGGCTCCTACGAGCAGTACTTC. The entire variable domain, with the rest obtained from reference TRBV28 and TRBJ2-7, is as follows: DVKVTQSSRYLVKRTGEKVFLECVQDMDHENMFWYRQDPGLGLRLIYFSYDVKMKEKGDIPEGYSVSREKKERFSLILESASTNQTSMYLCASRPDPRGSGSYEQYFGPGTRLTVT.

V and J are TRBV5-1 and TRBJ2-5; D gene unclear. Trimming left V 1 base short and J 4 bases short, with 8 bases between. Germline-derived CDR1 and CDR2 are SGHRS and YFSETQ. The CDR3 has 13 residues. CDR3 residues: CASSLRAAETQYF. The CDR3 DNA follows: TGCGCCAGCAGCTTGCGGGCCGCAGAGACCCAGTACTTC.